The 18 T cell receptor beta chains below were found in one sample sequenced in a study of T cell repertoires in cytomegalovirus infection. TCRdb used MiXCR to reprocess the reads, holding one entry per CDR3 protein. Among a few hundred thousand distinct CDR3 sequences listed, under 45% were seen once. The antigens of these receptors remain unknown. The starting material was cultured PBMCs, obtained from culture after CMV antigen stimulation. All receptors derive from a human donor in good health (CMV status not recorded). Some clones in this sample may be carry-over from other donors' samples.

This clonotype was found a few times. The chain has TRBV7-2 and TRBJ2-7; the D gene could be TRBD1 or TRBD2 (6 bases each). The CDR3 covers 14 residues. V was pared by 5 bases and J by 0 bases, with 11 bases between. Germline values: CDR1 SGHTA, CDR2 FQGNSA. The CDR3 region is CASSPGGGSYEQYF. CDR3 nucleotides: TGTGCCAGCAGCCCAGGAGGGGGCTCCTACGAGCAGTACTTC.

V and J are TRBV3-1 and TRBJ2-3, with D possibly being TRBD1 (5 bases). The V and J ends lost 6 bases and 6 bases respectively, with 19 bases between them. The CDR3 is made up of 15 amino acids. From germline, CDR1 is LGHDT and CDR2 YNNKEL (reference sequence). The CDR3 region is CASSRQFVGWDTQYF. CDR3 nucleotides: TGTGCCAGCAGTCGACAGTTTGTCGGGTGGGATACGCAGTATTTT.

This chain joins TRBV19 and TRBJ2-7; D assignment may be TRBD1 or TRBD2 (6 bases each). This CDR3 contains 14 residues. Trimming pared 7 bases from V and 7 bases from J, leaving 20 bases between. Per the germline V gene, CDR1 is LNHDA and CDR2 is SQIVND (reference sequence). The CDR3 DNA is TGTGCCAGTACCCCCGGGGGCCTCAGGAGGGAGCAGTACTTC. Its protein is CASTPGGLRREQYF.

This rearrangement joins TRBV12-5 to TRBJ1-3, with D possibly matching TRBD1 (5 bases). Trimming pared 4 bases from V and 0 bases from J, leaving 7 bases between. The CDR3 length is 14 residues. CDR1 and CDR2 (germline): LGHNT, FRNRAP. The CDR3 DNA follows: TGTGCTAGTGGTTCAGGGAGCTCTGGAAACACCATATATTTT. Translation gives CASGSGSSGNTIYF.

The chain employs TRBV20-1 and TRBJ2-4; D remains ambiguous. Trimming removed 1 base from V and 4 bases from J, with 8 bases in between. The CDR3 has 13 residues. Germline loops: CDR1 DFQATT, CDR2 SNEGSKA (reference sequence). The CDR3 nucleotides are TGCAGTGCTAGAGGTCACCTAAAAAACATTCAGTACTTC. Its protein is CSARGHLKNIQYF.

As regards this clonotype: Mismatch with germline at one junction end may stem from a read error. The CDR3 bases are TGTGCCAGCAGCTTAATGGGGAACACTGAAGCTTTGTTT. The encoded protein is CASSLMGNTEALF. The chain joins TRBV7-2 to TRBJ1-1; D unclear. CDR1 and CDR2 from the germline V gene are SGHTA and FQGNSA. The CDR3 is 13 residues long.

The chain carries TRBV20-1 and TRBJ2-7; the D gene is possibly TRBD1 (6 bases). V lost 0 bases to trimming and J lost 0 bases, with 12 bases between them. Germline values: CDR1 DFQATT, CDR2 SNEGSKA (reference sequence). The CDR3 totals 15 residues. CDR3 residues: CSARDEGVGSYEQYF. The CDR3 DNA reads as TGCAGTGCTAGAGATGAGGGGGTCGGCTCCTACGAGCAGTACTTC.

This clonotype was seen a few times. The V gene is TRBV6-1, the J gene TRBJ1-1; a possible D gene is TRBD1 (6 bases). Germline CDR1 and CDR2: MNHNS and SASEGT. The CDR3 loop spans 15 amino acids. Trimming pared 2 bases from V and 2 bases from J, leaving 12 bases between. The CDR3 reads CASSEWTASNTEAFF. In DNA form, the CDR3 reads TGTGCCAGCAGTGAATGGACAGCCTCCAACACTGAAGCTTTCTTT.

V is TRBV7-9 and J is TRBJ2-7; TRBD2 matches at 9 bases. Unmatched junction bases numbered 13, after V lost 2 bases and J lost 5 bases. Germline V gene lookup returns CDR1 SEHNR and CDR2 FQNEAQ (reference sequence). The CDR3 has 17 amino acids. The CDR3 spells CASSLMNIAGVHDEQYF. The CDR3 DNA follows: TGTGCCAGCAGCTTAATGAACATAGCGGGAGTACATGACGAGCAGTACTTC.

V is TRBV6-1 and J is TRBJ2-3, with unresolved D. The CDR3 totals 12 residues. CDR1 and CDR2 (germline): MNHNS, SASEGT. V lost 6 bases, J lost 4 bases, and 8 bases lay in between. The DNA of the CDR3 is TGTGCCAGCAGATTCAAGGCAGATACGCAGTATTTT. It codes for CASRFKADTQYF.

V gene TRBV4-1 combines with J gene TRBJ1-5; 7 bases align to TRBD1. This CDR3 is built from 15 residues. The V and J ends lost 2 bases and 6 bases, in that order; junction bases with no gene match: 7. Looked up from germline, CDR1 is MGHRA and CDR2 is YSYEKL. CDR3 residues: CASSQPDRIGQPQHF. CDR3 coding DNA: TGCGCCAGCAGCCAACCGGACAGGATCGGTCAGCCCCAGCATTTT.

The chain recombines TRBV4-1 with TRBJ1-5, with no clear D. V was shortened by 0 bases and J by 9 bases, with 15 bases between the two germline ends. Germline V CDR1 and CDR2: MGHRA, YSYEKL. The CDR3 contains 15 residues. DNA of the CDR3: TGCGCCAGCAGCCAAGAATCTGAGGGTTTTCGGCCCCAGCATTTT. Translating gives CASSQESEGFRPQHF.

V is TRBV27 and J is TRBJ1-5; D uncertain. Trimming took 8 bases from V and 1 from J, leaving 15 bases between them. Germline V gene data show CDR1 as MNHEY and CDR2 as SMNVEV (reference sequence). The CDR3 contains 15 residues. The CDR3 loop reads CASRPGVWSNQPQHF. In DNA, the CDR3 is TGTGCCAGCCGGCCTGGGGTCTGGAGCAATCAGCCCCAGCATTTT.

This chain uses TRBV4-1 with TRBJ2-2, with 12 positions matching TRBD2. The V and J ends lost 1 base and 6 bases, in that order; junction bases with no gene match: 9. The CDR3 has 18 residues. The V gene's germline CDR1 is MGHRA and CDR2 YSYEKL. The CDR3 loop reads CASSQALSSGRAAGELFF. In DNA form, the CDR3 reads TGCGCCAGCAGCCAAGCCCTCTCTAGCGGGAGGGCCGCCGGGGAGCTGTTTTTT.

This clonotype was seen a handful of times. This chain joins TRBV25-1 and TRBJ1-5; D remains ambiguous. There are 17 residues in the CDR3. The V end lost 4 bases, the J end lost 2 bases, and 18 bases lay between the germline ends. The V gene's germline CDR1 is MGHDK and CDR2 SYGVNS. The CDR3 region has the DNA TGTGCCAGCAGTGTCGGCCGAATGTTTATGGGCAATCAGCCCCAGCATTTT. Protein product: CASSVGRMFMGNQPQHF.

This clonotype was found a few times. This chain connects TRBV27 to TRBJ2-3; 8 nucleotides line up with TRBD2. The CDR3 is 16 amino acids. The V gene end was trimmed by 6 bases and the J gene end by 2 bases; junction bases not matched to a gene: 10. CDR1 MNHEY and CDR2 SMNVEV come from the germline V gene (reference sequence). CDR3 nucleotide sequence: TGTGCCAGCAGCCCCGGGGGCGGGAGGACCACAGATACGCAGTATTTT. Translated: CASSPGGGRTTDTQYF.

The chain has TRBV7-8 and TRBJ1-4; D uncertain. This CDR3 is built from 16 residues. V lost 1 base and J 0 bases, leaving 9 bases between the germline ends. CDR1 is SGHVS, CDR2 FQNEAQ, per germline. The CDR3 nucleotides read TGTGCCAGCAGCTTAGGGGGTAGGGCAACTAATGAAAAACTGTTTTTT. Residues: CASSLGGRATNEKLFF.

This chain joins TRBV19 and TRBJ2-6; TRBD1 might be the D (6 bases). The CDR3 length is 16 residues. Trimming stripped 5 bases from V and 0 bases from J, with 11 bases between. In germline, CDR1 is LNHDA, CDR2 SQIVND (reference sequence). The chain's CDR3 is CASSVQGTSGANVLTF. CDR3 nucleotides: TGTGCCAGTAGTGTTCAGGGGACCTCTGGGGCCAACGTCCTGACTTTC.